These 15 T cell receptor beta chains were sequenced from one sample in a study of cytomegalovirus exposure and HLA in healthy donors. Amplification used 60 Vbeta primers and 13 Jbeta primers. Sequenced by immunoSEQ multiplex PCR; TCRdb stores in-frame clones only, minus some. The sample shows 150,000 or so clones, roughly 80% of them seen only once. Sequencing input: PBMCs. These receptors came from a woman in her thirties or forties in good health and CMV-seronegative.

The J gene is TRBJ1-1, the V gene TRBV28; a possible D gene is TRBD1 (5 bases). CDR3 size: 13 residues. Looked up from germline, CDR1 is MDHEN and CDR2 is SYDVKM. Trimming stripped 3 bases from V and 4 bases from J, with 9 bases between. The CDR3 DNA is TGTGCCAGCAGTTTTGCGGGGGGCACTGAAGCTTTCTTT. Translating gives CASSFAGGTEAFF.

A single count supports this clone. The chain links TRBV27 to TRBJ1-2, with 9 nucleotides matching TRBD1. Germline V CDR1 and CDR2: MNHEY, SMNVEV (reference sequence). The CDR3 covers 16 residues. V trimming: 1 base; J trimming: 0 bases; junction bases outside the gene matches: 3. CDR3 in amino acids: CASSLWTGVTNYGYTF. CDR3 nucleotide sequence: TGTGCCAGCAGTTTATGGACAGGGGTTACTAACTATGGCTACACCTTC.

This CDR3 is CASSVEGAGIQYF. The CDR3 DNA reads as TGTGCCAGCAGTGTGGAGGGGGCAGGCATTCAGTACTTC. This chain joins TRBV6-1 and TRBJ2-4; maybe TRBD1 (7 bases). CDR1 MNHNS and CDR2 SASEGT come from the germline V gene. The ends were cut back, 4 bases at V and 9 bases at J, with 13 bases in the middle. This CDR3 spans 13 amino acids.

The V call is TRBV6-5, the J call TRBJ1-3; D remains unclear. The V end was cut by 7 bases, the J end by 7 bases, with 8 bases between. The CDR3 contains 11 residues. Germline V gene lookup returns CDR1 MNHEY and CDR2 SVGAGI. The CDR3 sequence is CASTVGNTIYF. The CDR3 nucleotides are TGTGCCAGCACCGTCGGGAACACCATATATTTT.

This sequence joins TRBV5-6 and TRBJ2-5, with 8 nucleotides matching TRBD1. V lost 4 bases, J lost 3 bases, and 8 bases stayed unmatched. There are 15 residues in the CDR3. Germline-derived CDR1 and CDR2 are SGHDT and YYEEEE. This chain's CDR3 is CASSNSLTGEETQYF. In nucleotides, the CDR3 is TGTGCCAGCAGCAATTCCCTGACAGGGGAAGAGACCCAGTACTTC.

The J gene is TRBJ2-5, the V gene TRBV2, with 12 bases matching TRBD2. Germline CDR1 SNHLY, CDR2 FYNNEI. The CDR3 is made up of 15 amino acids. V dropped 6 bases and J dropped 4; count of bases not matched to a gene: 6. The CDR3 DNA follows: TGTGCCAGCAGAGGACTAGCGGGGTTAGGAGAGACCCAGTACTTC. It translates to CASRGLAGLGETQYF.

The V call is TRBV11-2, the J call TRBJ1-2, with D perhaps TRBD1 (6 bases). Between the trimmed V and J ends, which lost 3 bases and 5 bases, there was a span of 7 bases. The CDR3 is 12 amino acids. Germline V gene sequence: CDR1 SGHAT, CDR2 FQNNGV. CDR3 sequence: CASSLTGYGYTF. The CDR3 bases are TGTGCCAGCAGCTTGACAGGTTATGGCTACACCTTC.

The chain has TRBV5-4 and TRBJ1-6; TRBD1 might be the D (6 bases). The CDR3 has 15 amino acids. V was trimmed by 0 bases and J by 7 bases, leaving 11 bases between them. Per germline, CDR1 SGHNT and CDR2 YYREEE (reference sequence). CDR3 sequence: CASSLAGQGNSPLHF. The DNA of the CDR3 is TGTGCCAGCAGCTTGGCCGGGCAGGGGAATTCACCCCTCCACTTT.

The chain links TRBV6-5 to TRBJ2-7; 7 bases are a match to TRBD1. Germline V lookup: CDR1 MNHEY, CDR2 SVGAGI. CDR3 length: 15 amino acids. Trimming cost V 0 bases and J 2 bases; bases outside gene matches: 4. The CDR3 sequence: CASSYSQGPTYEQYF. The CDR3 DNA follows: TGTGCCAGCAGTTACTCACAGGGGCCCACCTACGAGCAGTACTTC.

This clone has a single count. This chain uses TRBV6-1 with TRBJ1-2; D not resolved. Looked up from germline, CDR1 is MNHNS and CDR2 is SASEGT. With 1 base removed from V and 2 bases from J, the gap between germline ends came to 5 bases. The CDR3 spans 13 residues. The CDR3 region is CASSEVANYGYTF. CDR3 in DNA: TGTGCCAGCAGTGAAGTAGCGAACTATGGCTACACCTTC.

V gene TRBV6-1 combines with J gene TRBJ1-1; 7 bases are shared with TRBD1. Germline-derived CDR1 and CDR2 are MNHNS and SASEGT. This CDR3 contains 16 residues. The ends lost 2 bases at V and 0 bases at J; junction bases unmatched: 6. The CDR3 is CASSEQGQSMNTEAFF. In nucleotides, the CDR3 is TGTGCCAGCAGTGAACAGGGACAGAGCATGAACACTGAAGCTTTCTTT.

The CDR3 nucleotides read TGTGCCAGCAGTGAACAGGGTCAGGCCGGGGAGCTGTTTTTT. Protein: CASSEQGQAGELFF. This chain links TRBV2 with TRBJ2-2; tentative D call: TRBD1 (5 bases). The length of the CDR3 is 14 residues. Germline CDR1 SNHLY, CDR2 FYNNEI. V lost 2 bases and J lost 6, with 10 bases in between.

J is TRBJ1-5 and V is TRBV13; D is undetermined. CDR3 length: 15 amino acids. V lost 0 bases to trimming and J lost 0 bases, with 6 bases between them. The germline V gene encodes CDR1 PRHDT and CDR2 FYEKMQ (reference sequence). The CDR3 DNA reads TGTGCCAGCAGCTTAGGACTGAATAGCAATCAGCCCCAGCATTTT. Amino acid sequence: CASSLGLNSNQPQHF.

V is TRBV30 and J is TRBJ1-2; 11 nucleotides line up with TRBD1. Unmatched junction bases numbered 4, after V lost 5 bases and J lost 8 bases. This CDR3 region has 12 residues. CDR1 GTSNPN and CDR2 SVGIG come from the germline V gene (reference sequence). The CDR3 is CAWGQGAGGYTF. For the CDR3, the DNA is TGTGCCTGGGGACAGGGGGCGGGAGGCTACACCTTC. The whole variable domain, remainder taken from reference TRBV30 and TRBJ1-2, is SQTIHQWPATLVQPVGSPLSLECTVEGTSNPNLYWYRQAAGRGLQLLFYSVGIGQISSEVPQNLSASRPQDRQFILSSKKLLLSDSGFYLCAWGQGAGGYTFGSGTRLTVV.

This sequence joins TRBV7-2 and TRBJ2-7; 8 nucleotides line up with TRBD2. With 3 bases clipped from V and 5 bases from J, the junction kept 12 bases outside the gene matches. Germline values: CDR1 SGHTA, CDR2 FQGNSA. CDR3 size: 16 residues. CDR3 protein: CASSLQAGARVDEQYF. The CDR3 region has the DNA TGTGCCAGCAGCTTGCAAGCGGGGGCCCGTGTCGACGAGCAGTACTTC.